This is a list of T cell receptor beta chains from one sample in a study of T-cell memory formation after mild COVID-19. One entry per CDR3 protein results from TCRdb running MiXCR on the 5' RACE reads. The table lists 92,000 or so distinct CDR3 sequences, about 14% of them singletons. Material for sequencing was PBMCs or a T cell subset sorted from them (not recorded which). Receptors originate from a man younger than 35 who had mild COVID-19 (a few samples of this study predate the infection). Cell type and time point are not known. Each CDR3 is given without its conserved first and last residue.

V	J	CDR3
TRBV7-3	TRBJ2-3	ASRKGSGGIDTQY
TRBV7-6	TRBJ2-3	ASRRTANWADTQY
TRBV10-3	TRBJ1-3	AISESNRQSGNTIY
TRBV7-8	TRBJ1-1	ASSTQEANTEAF
TRBV9	TRBJ2-1	ASSVEQGSGNEQF
TRBV7-8	TRBJ1-1	ASSSRRALFEAF
TRBV6-2/TRBV6-3	TRBJ2-1	ASRQPGQGYNEQF
TRBV9	TRBJ1-5	ASSEDPGSYQPQH
TRBV15	TRBJ1-2	ATSPPATGGNYGYT
TRBV7-9	TRBJ1-1	ASSFSDTEAF